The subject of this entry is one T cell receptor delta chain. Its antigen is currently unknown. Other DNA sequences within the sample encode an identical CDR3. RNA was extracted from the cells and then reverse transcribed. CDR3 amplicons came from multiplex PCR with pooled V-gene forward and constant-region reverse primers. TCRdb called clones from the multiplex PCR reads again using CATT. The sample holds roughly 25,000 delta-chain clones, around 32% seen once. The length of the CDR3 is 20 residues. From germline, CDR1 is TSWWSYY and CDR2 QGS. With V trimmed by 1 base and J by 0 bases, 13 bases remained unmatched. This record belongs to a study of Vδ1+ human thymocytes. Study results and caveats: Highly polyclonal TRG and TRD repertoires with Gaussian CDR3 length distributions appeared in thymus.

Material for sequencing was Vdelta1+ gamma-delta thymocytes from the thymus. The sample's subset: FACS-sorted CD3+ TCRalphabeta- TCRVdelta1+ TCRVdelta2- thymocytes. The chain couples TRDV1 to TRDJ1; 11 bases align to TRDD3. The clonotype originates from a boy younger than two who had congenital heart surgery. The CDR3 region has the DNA TGTGCTCTTGGGGAACCCTATCTACTGGGGGATAAAAGGTACACCGATAAACTCATCTTT. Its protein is CALGEPYLLGDKRYTDKLIF.